The 9 T cell receptor beta chains reported below all come from one sample, sequenced in a study of blood T cell repertoires in COVID-19. Data came from immunoSEQ multiplex PCR; TCRdb stores just in-frame clones and leaves some out. The sample lists around 40,000 clones, 85% to 90% occurring once. The sequenced sample consisted of peripheral blood. The receptors were gathered from a man aged 25-45 years with active or convalescent COVID-19.

This clone was recorded a few times. The chain carries TRBV19 and TRBJ2-5; 7 bases align to TRBD2. The CDR3 consists of 15 residues. V shed 5 bases, J shed 3 bases, and the junction held 9 bases outside the gene matches. Germline CDR1 reads LNHDA; CDR2 reads SQIVND (reference sequence). Written as DNA, the CDR3 is TGTGCCAGTAGTGCCGCCCTCAGCGGGAAAGAGACCCAGTACTTC. As protein: CASSAALSGKETQYF.

The chain uses TRBV7-8 and TRBJ2-7, with 8 bases lining up with TRBD1. Germline-derived CDR1 and CDR2 are SGHVS and FQNEAQ. The CDR3 runs to 17 residues. The V gene end was trimmed by 2 bases and the J gene end by 6 bases; junction bases not matched to a gene: 15. In DNA, the CDR3 is TGTGCCAGCAGCTTAACCTCGACAGGGGCGATCCTGGGCGAGCAGTACTTC. It encodes CASSLTSTGAILGEQYF.

This chain connects TRBV6-6 to TRBJ1-5; 9 nucleotides match TRBD1. V was clipped by 5 bases and J by 5 bases; unmatched bases: 10. There are 16 residues in the CDR3. Germline V gene lookup returns CDR1 MNHNY and CDR2 SVGAGI (reference sequence). CDR3 loop: CASSQIQGAQDQPQHF. In nucleotides, the CDR3 is TGTGCCAGCAGTCAAATACAGGGGGCGCAGGATCAGCCCCAGCATTTT.

The V gene is TRBV19, the J gene TRBJ1-1; D perhaps matches TRBD1 (5 bases). Germline-derived CDR1 and CDR2 are LNHDA and SQIVND (reference sequence). This CDR3 comprises 16 residues. V lost 5 bases and J lost 5, with 21 bases in between. In DNA form, the CDR3 reads TGTGCCAGTAGTGGTAGGCAGGGCAGCAGGTGGACTGAAGCTTTCTTT. This encodes CASSGRQGSRWTEAFF. Supplemented by reference TRBV19 and TRBJ1-1, the full variable domain reads DGGITQSPKYLFRKEGQNVTLSCEQNLNHDAMYWYRQDPGQGLRLIYYSQIVNDFQKGDIAEGYSVSREKKESFPLTVTSAQKNPTAFYLCASSGRQGSRWTEAFFGQGTRLTVV.

The chain joins TRBV12-3 or TRBV12-4 to TRBJ1-1; D not certain. This CDR3 has 13 residues. Trimming shortened V by 4 bases and J by 0 bases, and 6 bases separated the two germline ends. The CDR3 sequence is CASSSSLNTEAFF. DNA of the CDR3: TGTGCCAGCAGTTCGTCCCTGAACACTGAAGCTTTCTTT.

This clone was recorded only once. The chain has TRBV19 and TRBJ2-1, with TRBD1 matching over 7 bases. Losses at the gene ends were 6 bases for V and 2 bases for J; bases not matched to a gene: 7. In germline, CDR1 is LNHDA, CDR2 SQIVND (reference sequence). CDR3 length: 15 amino acids. Here the CDR3 DNA reads TGTGCCAGTAGCCACAAAGGGGGCCCCTACAATGAGCAGTTCTTC. Translation gives CASSHKGGPYNEQFF.

The chain is built from TRBV19 and TRBJ2-5; D unresolved. Germline V CDR1 and CDR2: LNHDA, SQIVND (reference sequence). The length of the CDR3 is 14 residues. Trimming took 3 bases from V and 3 from J, leaving 11 bases between them. CDR3 in amino acids: CASSMSTPKETQYF. The CDR3 DNA sequence: TGTGCCAGTAGTATGTCCACTCCCAAAGAGACCCAGTACTTC.

The gene calls are TRBV11-2 and TRBJ1-2; D gene uncertain. Deletions cut 1 base from V and 3 bases from J, with 12 bases between. The length of the CDR3 is 15 residues. Germline V lookup: CDR1 SGHAT, CDR2 FQNNGV. CDR3 sequence reads: CASSLVYRDDYGYTF. The CDR3 DNA reads as TGTGCCAGCAGCTTAGTGTACCGGGATGACTATGGCTACACCTTC.

About this clone: The junction differs from germline at one of its ends, possibly a read error. The chain couples TRBV18 to TRBJ2-1; possibly TRBD1 for D (5 bases). The germline CDR1 and CDR2 sequences are KGHSH and LQKENI. This CDR3 region has 12 residues. CDR3 nucleotide sequence: TGTGCCAGCTCCGAACTGACAGACCCCAGGGTCTTC. It translates to CASSELTDPRVF. The complete variable domain, with remaining parts taken from reference TRBV18 and TRBJ2-1, reads NAGVMQNPRHLVRRRGQEARLRCSPMKGHSHVYWYRQLPEEGLKFMVYLQKENIIDESGMPKERFSAEFPKEGPSILRIQQVVRGDSAAYFCASSELTDPRVFGPGTRLTVL.